These 21 T cell receptor beta chains were sequenced from one sample in a study of blood T cells in healthy people across ages. A second 7 to 11 cycle PCR used barcoded and J-beta primers. TCRdb called the 5' RACE reads again in MiXCR, with one record for every CDR3 protein. Of around 1.5 million distinct CDR3 sequences listed, around 55% are singletons. The sample comprised blood. Receptors were obtained from a man younger than 30 in good health.

V usage is TRBV12-3 or TRBV12-4 and J usage is TRBJ2-5, with 11 bases fitting TRBD1. The V gene end was trimmed by 6 bases and the J gene end by 2 bases; junction bases not matched to a gene: 8. This CDR3 has 16 amino acids. This CDR3 is CASSNTGTGGQETQYF. In DNA, the CDR3 is TGTGCCAGCAGCAATACCGGGACAGGGGGTCAAGAGACCCAGTACTTC.

The V call is TRBV6-5, the J call TRBJ2-1, with TRBD2 matching 10 bases. The tail of the sequence fits TRBJ2-7 better, so the J call may be wrong. Germline assignment: CDR1 MNHEY and CDR2 SVGAGI. The CDR3 spans 16 residues. The CDR3 DNA reads TGTGCCAGCAGTCATAGCGGGGGGAGCTCCTACAATGAGCAGTACTTC. This sequence encodes CASSHSGGSSYNEQYF.

The chain carries TRBV6-2 or TRBV6-3 and TRBJ2-4; 8 bases fit TRBD1. Trimming took 4 bases from V and 0 from J; bases not matched to a gene: 17. The CDR3 extends over 20 amino acids. Per germline, CDR1 MNHEY and CDR2 SVGEGT. CDR3 DNA: TGTGCCAGCAGTTTCTCCTCACTCGGACAGGGAACCCTAGCCAAAAACATTCAGTACTTC. This encodes CASSFSSLGQGTLAKNIQYF.

This chain links TRBV5-6 with TRBJ2-5; D remains unclear. The tail of the sequence fits TRBJ2-7 better, so the J call may be wrong. This CDR3 spans 14 amino acids. Germline V lookup: CDR1 SGHDT, CDR2 YYEEEE. In DNA form, the CDR3 reads TGTGCCAGCAGCTTTGTCAGGAGCGTGTACGAGCAGTACTTC. Protein: CASSFVRSVYEQYF.

A few counts support this clonotype. This rearrangement joins TRBV5-1 to TRBJ1-1, with D possibly being TRBD1 (6 bases). Germline assignment: CDR1 SGHRS and CDR2 YFSETQ. This CDR3 is 15 amino acids long. V lost 4 bases and J 0 bases, leaving 13 bases between the germline ends. In DNA form, the CDR3 reads TGCGCCAGCAGCCCATCGACAGGACTGAACACTGAAGCTTTCTTT. Translating gives CASSPSTGLNTEAFF.

This clonotype is a singleton in its sample. The chain has TRBV27 and TRBJ2-6; D remains ambiguous. The CDR3 contains 14 residues. Trimming cost V 11 bases and J 6 bases, with 17 bases left between them. CDR1 and CDR2 from the germline V gene are MNHEY and SMNVEV (reference sequence). CDR3 sequence reads: CAGSGLSEANVLTF. Here the CDR3 DNA reads TGTGCCGGTTCCGGGCTGAGTGAGGCCAACGTCCTGACTTTC.

The CDR3 here is CASSKPGQGDNEQYF. CDR3 in DNA: TGTGCCAGCAGCAAACCGGGACAGGGGGACAACGAGCAGTACTTC. This chain links TRBV6-6 with TRBJ2-7; 11 bases map to TRBD1. The CDR3 sequence is 15 residues long. Germline V CDR1 and CDR2: MNHNY, SVGAGI (reference sequence). V shed 6 bases and J 5 bases; nucleotides not matched to a gene: 9.

In its sample, this clonotype was seen once. The chain uses TRBV27 and TRBJ1-5; weak D call: TRBD1 (6 bases). This CDR3 is built from 15 residues. Germline lookup yields CDR1 MNHEY and CDR2 SMNVEV (reference sequence). V lost 5 bases, J lost 5 bases, and 16 bases lay in between. CDR3 in amino acids: CASSPHGGADQPQHF. In DNA, the CDR3 is TGTGCCAGCAGTCCCCACGGGGGCGCGGATCAGCCCCAGCATTTT.

V usage is TRBV7-8 and J usage is TRBJ1-2; D perhaps matches TRBD1 (6 bases). The germline V and J ends were trimmed by 1 base and 2 bases, with 14 bases remaining between them. Germline CDR1 is SGHVS and CDR2 is FQNEAQ. This CDR3 is built from 16 residues. The CDR3 nucleotides are TGTGCCAGCAGCTTAGGACGTAGGGGACAAAACTATGGCTACACCTTC. Encoded protein: CASSLGRRGQNYGYTF.

Comments on this clonotype: At one of its ends the junction is not consistent with the germline gene, which may arise from a read error. V usage is TRBV2 and J usage is TRBJ1-5; D perhaps matches TRBD1 (5 bases). Germline V CDR1 and CDR2: SNHLY, FYNNEI. The CDR3 runs to 13 residues. The CDR3 region is CASSGGGNQPQHF. CDR3 coding DNA: TGCGCCAGCAGCGGGGGAGGCAATCAGCCCCAGCATTTT.

The rearrangement links TRBV11-2 to TRBJ1-1, with a tentative D call TRBD1 (5 bases). This CDR3 is 13 amino acids long. The V end was cut by 10 bases, the J end by 0 bases, with 12 bases between. CDR1 and CDR2 from the germline V gene are SGHAT and FQNNGV. The CDR3 DNA follows: TGTGCCAACGCCGCAGGGATGAACACTGAAGCTTTCTTT. Its protein is CANAAGMNTEAFF.

The chain links TRBV7-2 to TRBJ2-7; 7 nucleotides agree with TRBD2. The V gene end was trimmed by 2 bases and the J gene end by 1 base; junction bases not matched to a gene: 8. Looked up from germline, CDR1 is SGHTA and CDR2 is FQGNSA. CDR3 length: 16 amino acids. The CDR3 is CASSLIGSGASYEQYF. DNA of the CDR3: TGTGCCAGCAGCTTAATCGGCAGCGGGGCTTCCTACGAGCAGTACTTC.

This clonotype was picked up a small number of times. The chain uses TRBV20-1 and TRBJ2-1; D perhaps matches TRBD1 (6 bases). V lost 0 bases and J 8 bases, leaving 8 bases between the germline ends. Germline assignment: CDR1 DFQATT and CDR2 SNEGSKA (reference sequence). The CDR3 spans 12 residues. The CDR3 sequence: CSARENRDEQFF. DNA of the CDR3: TGCAGTGCTAGAGAAAACAGGGATGAGCAGTTCTTC.

The CDR3: CASSPAWGTGELFF. The CDR3, as DNA: TGTGCCAGCAGCCCCGCCTGGGGCACCGGGGAGCTGTTTTTT. This chain connects TRBV12-3 or TRBV12-4 to TRBJ2-2; D not resolved. V dropped 6 bases and J dropped 4 bases, with 12 bases sitting between them. The CDR3 consists of 14 residues.

This clonotype was detected only a few times. J is TRBJ1-2 and V is TRBV20-1, with a tentative D call TRBD1 (5 bases). CDR1 is DFQATT and CDR2 is SNEGSKA in the germline V gene (reference sequence). CDR3 size: 10 residues. V lost 5 bases and J 6 bases, leaving 7 bases between the germline ends. The CDR3 protein is CSAGQDGYTF. CDR3 DNA: TGCAGTGCTGGACAAGATGGCTACACCTTC.

Points on this clonotype: With a much larger clone just one base away, this may be a read error. The chain uses TRBV18 and TRBJ2-1; 9 bases match TRBD1. V shed 7 bases and J 3 bases; nucleotides not matched to a gene: 13. Germline values: CDR1 KGHSH, CDR2 LQKENI. CDR3 size: 17 residues. CDR3 nucleotides: TGTGCCAGCTTACTGTTGACAGGGGGGACGCACTACAATGAGCAGTTCTTC. Translation gives CASLLLTGGTHYNEQFF.

The genes are TRBV29-1 and TRBJ2-7; D perhaps matches TRBD2 (6 bases). V was cut by 3 bases and J by 2 bases, with 11 bases left in between. The CDR3 extends over 13 amino acids. CDR1 and CDR2 from the germline V gene are SQVTM and ANQGSEA. For the CDR3, the DNA is TGCAGCGTTGACGATGCGGGAACCTACGAGCAGTACTTC. This sequence encodes CSVDDAGTYEQYF.

CDR3 nucleotides: TGCAGTGCTAGGGACAGGGAGGAGTACTTC. Its protein product is CSARDREEYF. V is TRBV20-1 and J is TRBJ2-7, with 8 bases lining up with TRBD1. CDR1 is DFQATT, CDR2 SNEGSKA, per germline (reference sequence). V shed 3 bases and J 11 bases; nucleotides not matched to a gene: 3. The CDR3 covers 10 residues.

This clonotype was counted between two and nine times. The CDR3 sequence is CASSSARSGTRTEAFF. The CDR3 coding sequence is TGTGCCAGCAGTTCCGCAAGGTCGGGGACCCGAACTGAAGCTTTCTTT. The chain carries TRBV6-5 and TRBJ1-1, with D possibly matching TRBD1 (5 bases). Trimming stripped 4 bases from V and 5 bases from J, with 20 bases between. The CDR3 runs to 16 residues. The germline CDR1 and CDR2 sequences are MNHEY and SVGAGI.

The gene calls are TRBV2 and TRBJ2-7, with TRBD1 identical over 9 bases. Germline lookup yields CDR1 SNHLY and CDR2 FYNNEI. The V and J ends lost 6 bases and 6 bases, in that order; junction bases with no gene match: 12. This CDR3 region has 15 residues. This chain's CDR3 is CASRVRGQGLSEQYF. The CDR3 nucleotides are TGTGCCAGCAGGGTTCGGGGACAGGGTCTTAGCGAGCAGTACTTC.

CDR3 DNA: TGCAGTGCTAGACCTTCTAGCGCCAGCCCCTACGAGCAGTACTTC. It specifies CSARPSSASPYEQYF. The chain recombines TRBV20-1 with TRBJ2-7; D might be TRBD2 (6 bases). The V gene's germline CDR1 is DFQATT and CDR2 SNEGSKA (reference sequence). This CDR3 region has 15 residues. The V end lost 2 bases, the J end lost 2 bases, and 16 bases lay between the germline ends.